The source of this T cell receptor beta chain is a study of OX40 agonist ivuxolimab in advanced cancers. Study at large: Of the patients, three showed partial responses, one with hepatocellular carcinoma and two with cutaneous melanoma. Broader study findings: There was clonal expansion of CD4+ and CD8+ blood T cells by week 6 at 0.1 to 3.0 mg/kg.

On this clone: Its antigen remains unidentified.

The table came from immunoSEQ multiplex PCR; TCRdb's copy has only in-frame clones and leaves some out. The sample lists tens of thousands of clones; approximately 82% were seen once. Sequenced here: CD4+ or CD8+ T cells sorted from blood, sampled in a trial of the OX40 agonist ivuxolimab. The clonotype comes from an adult with an advanced solid tumor such as melanoma, head and neck, liver or kidney cancer.

CDR3 DNA: TGTGCCAGTAGTCCAATCCCCTCCGGGACCTACAATGAGCAGTTCTTC. Translating gives CASSPIPSGTYNEQFF. The chain has TRBV19 and TRBJ2-1, with a tentative D call TRBD2 (5 bases). The CDR3 spans 16 residues. Trimming removed 5 bases from V and 2 bases from J, with 16 bases in between. Germline lookup yields CDR1 LNHDA and CDR2 SQIVND (reference sequence).